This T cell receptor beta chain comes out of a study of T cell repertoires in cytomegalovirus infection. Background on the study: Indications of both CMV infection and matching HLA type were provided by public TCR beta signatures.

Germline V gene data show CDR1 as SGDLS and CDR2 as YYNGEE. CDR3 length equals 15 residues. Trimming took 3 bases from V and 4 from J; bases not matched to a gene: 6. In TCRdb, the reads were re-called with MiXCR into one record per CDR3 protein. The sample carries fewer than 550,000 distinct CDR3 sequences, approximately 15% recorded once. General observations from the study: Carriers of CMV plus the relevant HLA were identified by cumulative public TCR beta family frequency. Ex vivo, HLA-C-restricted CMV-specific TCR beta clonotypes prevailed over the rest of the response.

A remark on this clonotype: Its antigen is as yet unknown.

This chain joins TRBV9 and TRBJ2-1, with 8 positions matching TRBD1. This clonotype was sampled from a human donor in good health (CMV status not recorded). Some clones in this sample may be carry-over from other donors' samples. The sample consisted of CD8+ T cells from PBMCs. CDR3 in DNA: TGTGCCAGCAGCGATACCGGGACAGGATACAATGAGCAGTTCTTC. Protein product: CASSDTGTGYNEQFF.